This TCR beta chain was observed in a study of cytomegalovirus exposure and HLA in healthy donors. In the study overall: As an earlier analysis found, around 200 million T cells yielded about 120 million unique TCR beta sequences.

The study, taken as a whole, reports: Later analysis demonstrated an association between a missense DCLRE1C variant and TCR beta V- and J-gene trimming. In a later analysis, approximately 18,000 TCR beta sequences were associated with HLA alleles at 0.05 false discovery rate. The study labeled fewer than 200 TCR beta chains cytomegalovirus-associated.

The PCR used 60 Vbeta and 13 Jbeta primers. Only in-frame clones appear in the TCRdb table, and some are missing; sequencing was by immunoSEQ multiplex PCR. The sample has approximately 100,000 clones; 79% are singletons. The count of this clone is one. Its antigen is unknown. The CDR3 length is 14 residues. The germline V gene has CDR1 SGHDN and CDR2 FVKESK. The V end lost 4 bases, the J end lost 5 bases, and 12 bases lay between the germline ends. V usage is TRBV14 and J usage is TRBJ1-3; D is uncertain. This receptor was taken from a woman aged 40 to 50 in good health and CMV-seronegative. Material: PBMCs. CDR3 sequence: CASSPNYNRNTIYF. The CDR3 DNA sequence: TGTGCCAGCAGCCCCAACTATAACCGAAACACCATATATTTT.